This T cell receptor (beta chain) was identified in a study of T-cell memory formation after mild COVID-19. The overall study: Among the donors, TCR clusters were largely specific to each donor. Study-level results: The main location of contracting CD4+ clones was CM and EM, and that of contracting CD8+ clones was EMRA. Clones that contracted from day 15 to 85 were balanced CD4/CD8, while later expanders leaned CD4+. Pre-infection memory already had some responding clones, implying cross-reactive memory joined.

TCRdb fed the 5' RACE reads into MiXCR, producing one record per CDR3 protein. The data contain under 250,000 distinct CDR3 sequences, over 15% of them singletons. Of note for this clonotype: The antigen is undetermined.

The V gene's germline CDR1 is DFQATT and CDR2 SNEGSKA (reference sequence). This CDR3 spans 14 amino acids. V gave up 3 bases and J gave up 5 bases, with 16 bases separating them. The receptor's source is an adult woman who had mild COVID-19 (a few samples of this study predate the infection). Cell type and time point are not known. The chain is built from TRBV20-1 and TRBJ2-5, with a weak D call TRBD2 (6 bases). Sequenced material: PBMCs or a T cell subset sorted from them (not recorded which). The CDR3 region has the DNA TGCAGTGCTAGGGAGGGGACGCTCCAGGAGACCCAGTACTTC. Translation gives CSAREGTLQETQYF.